Each of the 29 T cell receptor beta chains below was sequenced from the same sample in a study of early T cells in non-severe SARS-CoV-2 infection. TCRdb reprocessed the 5' RACE reads with MiXCR, giving one entry per CDR3 protein. The sample shows 75,000 to 100,000 distinct CDR3 sequences, 14% of them seen only once. The sequencing sample was made of whole blood. The receptors here all came from an adult who was a healthcare worker with PCR-confirmed SARS-CoV-2 infection or an uninfected control (not recorded which).

The chain employs TRBV20-1 and TRBJ2-1; maybe TRBD1 (6 bases). The CDR3 runs 11 residues. Germline V gene data show CDR1 as DFQATT and CDR2 as SNEGSKA (reference sequence). Trimming shortened V by 5 bases and J by 4 bases, and 6 bases separated the two germline ends. This CDR3 is CSAGQYNEQFF. CDR3 coding DNA: TGCAGTGCTGGACAGTACAATGAGCAGTTCTTC.

This clonotype was detected only a few times. The rearrangement joins TRBV18 to TRBJ2-7; D might be TRBD1 (5 bases). Germline loops: CDR1 KGHSH, CDR2 LQKENI. This CDR3 contains 14 residues. The germline V and J ends were trimmed by 2 bases and 4 bases, with 12 bases remaining between them. In DNA form, the CDR3 reads TGTGCCAGCTCACCAGCAGGGTTCTTATACGAGCAGTACTTC. This encodes CASSPAGFLYEQYF.

This clonotype was seen a handful of times. The chain carries TRBV3-1 and TRBJ2-7; 7 bases agree with TRBD1. Germline CDR1 is LGHDT and CDR2 is YNNKEL (reference sequence). Trimming removed 3 bases from V and 5 bases from J; junction bases left unmatched: 10. The CDR3 has 15 amino acids. CDR3 sequence: CASSHYTGAANEQYF. In DNA form, the CDR3 reads TGTGCCAGCAGCCATTATACAGGGGCAGCCAACGAGCAGTACTTC.

This clonotype was seen at least ten times. The V and J genes are TRBV4-3 and TRBJ2-1; TRBD1 matches 8 bases. The V segment lost 1 base and the J segment 12 bases; nucleotides outside the gene matches: 11. The CDR3 spans 15 residues. CDR1 is LGHNA and CDR2 is YSLEER in the germline V gene. Here the CDR3 DNA reads TGCGCCAGCAGCCAAGTGGGACAGGCGAAAGTCGGGCAGTTCTTC. Its protein product is CASSQVGQAKVGQFF.

This clonotype has only a few counts. The chain is built from TRBV29-1 and TRBJ2-7; 7 bases align to TRBD2. This CDR3 is 14 amino acids long. With 3 bases clipped from V and 2 bases from J, the junction kept 7 bases outside the gene matches. CDR1 is SQVTM, CDR2 ANQGSEA, per germline. CDR3 protein: CSVDSGAGAYEQYF. For the CDR3, the DNA is TGCAGCGTTGATAGTGGCGCGGGGGCCTACGAGCAGTACTTC.

This clonotype was seen a handful of times. This chain links TRBV4-3 with TRBJ1-2; 8 bases align to TRBD1. The CDR3 is made up of 14 amino acids. The germline V gene has CDR1 LGHNA and CDR2 YSLEER. After removal of 1 base from V and 5 bases from J, the junction contained 3 bases not matched to a gene. The CDR3 loop is CASSQGRTGYGYTF. The CDR3 DNA reads TGCGCCAGCAGCCAAGGACGGACAGGGTATGGCTACACCTTC.

The chain uses TRBV6-2 or TRBV6-3 and TRBJ1-1, with D possibly TRBD1 on 6 matching bases. Germline V gene data show CDR1 as MNHEY and CDR2 as SVGEGT. The CDR3 totals 13 residues. V was pared by 11 bases and J by 1 base, with 14 bases between. CDR3 protein: CASRVGQNTEAFF. DNA of the CDR3: TGTGCCTCGAGGGTGGGACAGAACACTGAAGCTTTCTTT.

This sequence joins TRBV27 and TRBJ2-2; TRBD1 matches at 7 bases. Germline trimming cut 2 bases from V and 6 bases from J; bases unmatched to any gene: 9. CDR1 and CDR2 (germline): MNHEY, SMNVEV (reference sequence). The CDR3 consists of 16 residues. CDR3 DNA: TGTGCCAGCAGTTTACTGCCGGGCCAGGGGGCCGGGGAGCTGTTTTTT. It codes for CASSLLPGQGAGELFF.

This chain joins TRBV12-3 or TRBV12-4 and TRBJ2-7; D unclear. V was trimmed by 2 bases and J by 2 bases, leaving 16 bases between them. The CDR3 extends over 16 amino acids. The CDR3 nucleotides are TGTGCCAGCAGTTTAAAAGGCCCGTCACCGCCCTACGAGCAGTACTTC. This codes for CASSLKGPSPPYEQYF.

There are many counts of this clonotype. The chain has TRBV19 and TRBJ1-5; a possible D gene is TRBD1 (6 bases). Germline CDR1 reads LNHDA; CDR2 reads SQIVND (reference sequence). The germline V and J ends were trimmed by 8 bases and 0 bases, with 14 bases remaining between them. The CDR3 sequence is 15 residues long. The CDR3 spells CASSVQGNSNQPQHF. The CDR3 DNA reads as TGTGCCAGTTCCGTCCAGGGGAATAGCAATCAGCCCCAGCATTTT.

This clonotype was recorded a few times. The J gene is TRBJ2-5, the V gene TRBV29-1, with D unclear. CDR1 and CDR2 (germline): SQVTM, ANQGSEA. Trimming removed 6 bases at V and 3 bases at J, with 14 bases between. CDR3 size: 13 residues. For the CDR3, the DNA is TGCAGCGTCGAGAGAGGAGACAAAGAGACCCAGTACTTC. This sequence encodes CSVERGDKETQYF.

This clonotype came up a few times. V is TRBV6-5 and J is TRBJ2-3; unclear D gene. Trimming removed 2 bases at V and 4 bases at J, with 10 bases between. Germline V CDR1 and CDR2: MNHEY, SVGAGI. The CDR3 covers 14 residues. The CDR3 is CASSYGQEADTQYF. DNA of the CDR3: TGTGCCAGCAGTTACGGGCAGGAAGCAGATACGCAGTATTTT.

A few counts support this clonotype. The chain carries TRBV29-1 and TRBJ2-5; 8 bases are a match to TRBD2. Germline CDR1 is SQVTM and CDR2 is ANQGSEA. Trimming removed 5 bases from V and 5 bases from J; junction bases left unmatched: 4. This CDR3 has 12 amino acids. CDR3 bases: TGCAGCGTTCGGCCGGGGGGGGAGACCCAGTACTTC. It yields the protein CSVRPGGETQYF.

The table lists this clonotype with a few counts. The chain links TRBV11-3 to TRBJ2-5; D gene ambiguous. The CDR3 covers 14 residues. CDR1 and CDR2 (germline): SGHNT, YENEEA. V lost 2 bases and J lost 0, with 7 bases in between. The CDR3 protein is CASSLIGNQETQYF. The CDR3 nucleotides are TGTGCCAGCAGCTTAATAGGGAACCAAGAGACCCAGTACTTC. The complete variable domain, with remaining parts taken from reference TRBV11-3 and TRBJ2-5, reads EAGVVQSPRYKIIEKKQPVAFWCNPISGHNTLYWYLQNLGQGPELLIRYENEEAVDDSQLPKDRFSAERLKGVDSTLKIQPAELGDSAVYLCASSLIGNQETQYFGPGTRLLVL.

This clonotype was counted ten times or more. This rearrangement joins TRBV29-1 to TRBJ2-7; D remains ambiguous. Trimming stripped 5 bases from V and 6 bases from J, with 8 bases between. Germline CDR1 and CDR2: SQVTM and ANQGSEA. The CDR3 is made up of 10 amino acids. The CDR3 sequence: CSVKVSEQYF. The CDR3 DNA sequence: TGCAGCGTTAAAGTTTCCGAGCAGTACTTC.

This chain connects TRBV13 to TRBJ2-7, with 9 nucleotides matching TRBD1. Germline V gene data show CDR1 as PRHDT and CDR2 as FYEKMQ (reference sequence). J was trimmed by 1 base and V by 10 bases; bases with no gene match: 8. The CDR3 loop spans 14 amino acids. This CDR3 is CATQVGTGSYEQYF. The CDR3 DNA is TGTGCCACCCAGGTCGGGACAGGGTCCTACGAGCAGTACTTC.

This clonotype was recorded at least ten times. The rearrangement uses TRBV6-2 or TRBV6-3 and TRBJ2-5; no reliable D call. Looked up from germline, CDR1 is MNHEY and CDR2 is SVGEGT. Trimming pared 3 bases from V and 5 bases from J, leaving 10 bases between. The CDR3 is 13 amino acids. The CDR3 DNA reads as TGTGCCAGCAGTTATTCGGGTCGGGAGACCCAGTACTTC. This encodes CASSYSGRETQYF.

This clonotype was detected many times. For the CDR3, the DNA is TGTGCCAGCAGCTTAGACAGCTCCTATAATTCACCCCTCCACTTT. Protein sequence: CASSLDSSYNSPLHF. The chain recombines TRBV7-6 with TRBJ1-6; D is undetermined. V dropped 1 base and J dropped 0 bases, with 4 bases sitting between them. Germline V lookup: CDR1 SGHVS, CDR2 FNYEAQ. This CDR3 is 15 amino acids long.

The CDR3 here is CASNRISGGVPEQFF. The CDR3 DNA follows: TGTGCCAGCAATCGCATTAGCGGGGGGGTACCTGAGCAGTTCTTC. The chain carries TRBV27 and TRBJ2-1; 11 bases are shared with TRBD2. CDR3 length: 15 amino acids. Germline V lookup: CDR1 MNHEY, CDR2 SMNVEV (reference sequence). Trimming cost V 7 bases and J 9 bases; bases outside gene matches: 11.

Many counts were recorded for this clonotype. The genes are TRBV20-1 and TRBJ1-1; D gene unclear. The CDR3 has 12 residues. Looked up from germline, CDR1 is DFQATT and CDR2 is SNEGSKA (reference sequence). V was shortened by 6 bases and J by 6 bases, with 14 bases between the two germline ends. As DNA, the CDR3 is TGCAGTGCAAAAGATAATAGTGCTGAAGCTTTCTTT. As protein: CSAKDNSAEAFF.

V is TRBV28 and J is TRBJ1-1; tentatively, D is TRBD1 (6 bases). Looked up from germline, CDR1 is MDHEN and CDR2 is SYDVKM. Trimming stripped 6 bases from V and 4 bases from J, with 21 bases between. The CDR3 length is 16 residues. The CDR3 sequence: CASSPPPGRGVTEAFF. DNA for the CDR3: TGTGCCAGCAGCCCTCCCCCGGGGAGGGGGGTCACTGAAGCTTTCTTT.

V and J are TRBV2 and TRBJ2-4, with 8 bases aligning to TRBD2. The CDR3 contains 12 residues. V trimming: 6 bases; J trimming: 11 bases; junction bases outside the gene matches: 6. Germline V CDR1 and CDR2: SNHLY, FYNNEI. The CDR3, as DNA: TGTGCCAGCAGGGCAAGCGGGGGCGTTCAGTACTTC. It is translated as CASRASGGVQYF.

There are a few counts of this clonotype. The V and J genes are TRBV18 and TRBJ1-2; perhaps TRBD1 as D (5 bases). CDR1 is KGHSH and CDR2 is LQKENI in the germline V gene. Trimming pared 3 bases from V and 6 bases from J, leaving 8 bases between. The CDR3 is made up of 12 amino acids. CDR3 bases: TGTGCCAGCTCACCGGGGACGGATGGCTACACCTTC. This translates into CASSPGTDGYTF.

The V gene is TRBV5-1, the J gene TRBJ2-1; 12 nucleotides match TRBD2. Germline trimming cut 4 bases from V and 3 bases from J; bases unmatched to any gene: 8. Germline CDR1 is SGHRS and CDR2 is YFSETQ. CDR3 length equals 17 residues. DNA of the CDR3: TGCGCCAGCAGCCTCAAGACTAGCGGGGGACACTACAATGAGCAGTTCTTC. As protein: CASSLKTSGGHYNEQFF.

This clonotype was counted between two and nine times. The V and J genes are TRBV6-5 and TRBJ1-6; a weak D match, TRBD1 (5 bases). The CDR3 is 16 amino acids. V shed 2 bases and J shed 5 bases, with 13 bases lying between them. Germline V lookup: CDR1 MNHEY, CDR2 SVGAGI. The CDR3 coding sequence is TGTGCCAGCAGTTACGTCCGGACAAGGGATAATTCACCCCTCCACTTT. It encodes CASSYVRTRDNSPLHF.

This clonotype was detected ten times or more. The chain uses TRBV15 and TRBJ2-2, with 10 positions matching TRBD1. Germline CDR1 is LNHNV and CDR2 is YYDKDF (reference sequence). V trimming: 8 bases; J trimming: 4 bases; junction bases outside the gene matches: 16. This CDR3 is built from 18 residues. The CDR3 is CATVATGQGPRGTGELFF. The CDR3 coding sequence is TGTGCCACCGTGGCAACGGGACAGGGGCCGCGGGGCACCGGGGAGCTGTTTTTT.

V and J are TRBV9 and TRBJ1-4, with unresolved D. This CDR3 is built from 16 residues. In germline, CDR1 is SGDLS, CDR2 YYNGEE. Trimming pared 1 base from V and 0 bases from J, leaving 10 bases between. The CDR3 is CASSVKSRATNEKLFF. CDR3 coding DNA: TGTGCCAGCAGCGTAAAGTCGAGGGCAACTAATGAAAAACTGTTTTTT.

The chain links TRBV28 to TRBJ1-4; TRBD1 matches at 10 bases. Germline V lookup: CDR1 MDHEN, CDR2 SYDVKM. The CDR3 loop spans 15 amino acids. After removal of 5 bases from V and 8 bases from J, the junction contained 8 bases not matched to a gene. The CDR3 DNA sequence: TGTGCCAGCAGTCTTTACGGACAGGGGGGGGAAAAACTGTTTTTT. As protein: CASSLYGQGGEKLFF.

This clonotype was picked up a small number of times. The chain combines TRBV20-1 with TRBJ1-4, with D possibly TRBD1 on 6 matching bases. This CDR3 spans 11 amino acids. From germline, CDR1 is DFQATT and CDR2 SNEGSKA (reference sequence). Trimming left V 5 bases short and J 8 bases short, with 9 bases between. This CDR3 is CSAFGGEKLFF. CDR3 DNA sequence: TGCAGTGCTTTCGGGGGCGAAAAACTGTTTTTT.